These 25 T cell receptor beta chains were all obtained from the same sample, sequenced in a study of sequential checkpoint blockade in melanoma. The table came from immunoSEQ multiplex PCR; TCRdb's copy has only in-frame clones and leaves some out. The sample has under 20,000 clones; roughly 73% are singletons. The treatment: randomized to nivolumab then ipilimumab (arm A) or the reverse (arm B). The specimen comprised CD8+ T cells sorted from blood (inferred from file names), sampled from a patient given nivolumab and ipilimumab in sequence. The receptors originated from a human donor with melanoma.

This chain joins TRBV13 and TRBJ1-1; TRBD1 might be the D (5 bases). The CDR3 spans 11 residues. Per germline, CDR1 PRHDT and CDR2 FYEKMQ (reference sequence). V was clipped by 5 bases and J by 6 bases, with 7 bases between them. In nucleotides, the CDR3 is TGTGCCAGCAGCACAGGCCCTGAAGCTTTCTTT. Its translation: CASSTGPEAFF.

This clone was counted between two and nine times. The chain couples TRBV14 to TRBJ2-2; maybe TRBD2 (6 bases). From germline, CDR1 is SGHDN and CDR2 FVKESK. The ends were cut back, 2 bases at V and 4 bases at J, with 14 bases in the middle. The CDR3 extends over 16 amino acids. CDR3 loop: CASSQRFGSGTGELFF. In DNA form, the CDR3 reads TGTGCCAGCAGCCAAAGGTTCGGGAGTGGCACCGGGGAGCTGTTTTTT. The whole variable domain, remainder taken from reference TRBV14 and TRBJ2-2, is EAGVTQFPSHSVIEKGQTVTLRCDPISGHDNLYWYRRVMGKEIKFLLHFVKESKQDESGMPNNRFLAERTGGTYSTLKVQPAELEDSGVYFCASSQRFGSGTGELFFGEGSRLTVL.

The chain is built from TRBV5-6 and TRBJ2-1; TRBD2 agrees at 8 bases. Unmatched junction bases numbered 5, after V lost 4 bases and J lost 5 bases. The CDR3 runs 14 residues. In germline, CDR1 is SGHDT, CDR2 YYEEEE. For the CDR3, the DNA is TGTGCCAGCAGCGTAGGCGGGGGGCACAATGAGCAGTTCTTC. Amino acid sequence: CASSVGGGHNEQFF.

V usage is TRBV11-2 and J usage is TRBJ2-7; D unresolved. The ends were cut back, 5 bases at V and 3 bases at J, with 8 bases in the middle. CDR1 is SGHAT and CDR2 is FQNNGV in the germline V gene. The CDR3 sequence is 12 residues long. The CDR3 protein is CASSLPSYEQYF. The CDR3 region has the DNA TGTGCCAGCAGCCTTCCTAGCTACGAGCAGTACTTC. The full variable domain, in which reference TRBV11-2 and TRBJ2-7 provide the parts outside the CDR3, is EAGVAQSPRYKIIEKRQSVAFWCNPISGHATLYWYQQILGQGPKLLIQFQNNGVVDDSQLPKDRFSAERLKGVDSTLKIQPAKLEDSAVYLCASSLPSYEQYFGPGTRLTVT.

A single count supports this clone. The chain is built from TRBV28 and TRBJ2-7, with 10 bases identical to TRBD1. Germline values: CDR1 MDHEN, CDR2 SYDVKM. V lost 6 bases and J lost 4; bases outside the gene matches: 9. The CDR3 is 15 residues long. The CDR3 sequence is CASSADRGWKYEQYF. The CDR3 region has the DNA TGTGCCAGCAGCGCGGACAGGGGGTGGAAGTACGAGCAGTACTTC.

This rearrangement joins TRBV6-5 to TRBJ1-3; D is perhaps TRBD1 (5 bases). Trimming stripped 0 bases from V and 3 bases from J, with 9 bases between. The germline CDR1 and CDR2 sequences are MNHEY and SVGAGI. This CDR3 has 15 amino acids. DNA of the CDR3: TGTGCCAGCAGTTACTCGGGGCTCCGTGGAAACACCATATATTTT. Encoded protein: CASSYSGLRGNTIYF.

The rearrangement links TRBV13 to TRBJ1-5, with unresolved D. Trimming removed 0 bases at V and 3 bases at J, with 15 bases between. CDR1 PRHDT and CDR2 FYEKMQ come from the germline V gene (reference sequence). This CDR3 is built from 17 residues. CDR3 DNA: TGTGCCAGCAGCTTAGGGAGAGCCAACGGTATCAATCAGCCCCAGCATTTT. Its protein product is CASSLGRANGINQPQHF.

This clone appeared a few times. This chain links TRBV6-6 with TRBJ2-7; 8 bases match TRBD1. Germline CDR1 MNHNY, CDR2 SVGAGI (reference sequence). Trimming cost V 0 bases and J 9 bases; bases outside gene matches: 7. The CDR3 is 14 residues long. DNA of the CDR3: TGTGCCAGCAGTTACTCTGGGACAGGCTCGGGGCAGTACTTC. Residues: CASSYSGTGSGQYF.

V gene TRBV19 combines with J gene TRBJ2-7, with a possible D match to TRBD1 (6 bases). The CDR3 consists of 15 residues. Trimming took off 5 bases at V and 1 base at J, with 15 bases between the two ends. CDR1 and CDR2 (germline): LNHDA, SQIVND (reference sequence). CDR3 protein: CASSSGQTLSYEQYF. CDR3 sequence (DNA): TGTGCCAGTAGTTCTGGACAGACTTTATCCTACGAGCAGTACTTC.

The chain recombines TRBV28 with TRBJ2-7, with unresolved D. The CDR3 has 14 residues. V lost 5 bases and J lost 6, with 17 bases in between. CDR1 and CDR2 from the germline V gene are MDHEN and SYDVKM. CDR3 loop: CASSPHHTEREQYF. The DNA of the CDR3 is TGTGCCAGCAGTCCCCACCACACCGAGCGCGAGCAGTACTTC.

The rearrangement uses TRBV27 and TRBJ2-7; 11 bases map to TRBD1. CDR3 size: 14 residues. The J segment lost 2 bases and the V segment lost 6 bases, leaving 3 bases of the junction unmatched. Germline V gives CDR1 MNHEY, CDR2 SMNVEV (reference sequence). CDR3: CASSTGQGAYEQYF. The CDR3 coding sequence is TGTGCCAGCAGCACGGGACAGGGGGCCTACGAGCAGTACTTC.

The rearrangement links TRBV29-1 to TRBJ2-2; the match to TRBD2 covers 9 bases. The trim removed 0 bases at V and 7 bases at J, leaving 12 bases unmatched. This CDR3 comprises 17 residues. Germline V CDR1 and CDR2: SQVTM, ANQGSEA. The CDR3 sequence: CSVEDWREGYINGELFF. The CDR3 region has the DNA TGCAGCGTTGAAGATTGGCGGGAGGGCTATATTAACGGGGAGCTGTTTTTT.

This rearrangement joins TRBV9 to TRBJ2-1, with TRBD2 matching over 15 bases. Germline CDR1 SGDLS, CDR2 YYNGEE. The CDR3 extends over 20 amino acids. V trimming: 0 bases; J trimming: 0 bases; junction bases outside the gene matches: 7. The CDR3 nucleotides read TGTGCCAGCAGCGTAGGCCCCGGGACTAGCGGGAGGAGCTCCTACAATGAGCAGTTCTTC. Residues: CASSVGPGTSGRSSYNEQFF.

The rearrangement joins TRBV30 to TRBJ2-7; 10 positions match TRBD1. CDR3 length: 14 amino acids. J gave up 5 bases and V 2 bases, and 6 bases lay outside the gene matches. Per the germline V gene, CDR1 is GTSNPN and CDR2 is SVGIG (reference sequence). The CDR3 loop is CAWSSTGGSDEQYF. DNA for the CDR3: TGTGCCTGGAGTTCGACAGGGGGCAGCGACGAGCAGTACTTC.

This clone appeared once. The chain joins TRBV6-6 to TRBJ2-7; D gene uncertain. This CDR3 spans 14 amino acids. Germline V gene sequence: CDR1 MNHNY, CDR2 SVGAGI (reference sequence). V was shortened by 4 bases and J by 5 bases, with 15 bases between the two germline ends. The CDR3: CASSSPDSKHEQYF. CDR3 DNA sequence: TGTGCCAGCAGTTCCCCCGATTCCAAGCACGAGCAGTACTTC.

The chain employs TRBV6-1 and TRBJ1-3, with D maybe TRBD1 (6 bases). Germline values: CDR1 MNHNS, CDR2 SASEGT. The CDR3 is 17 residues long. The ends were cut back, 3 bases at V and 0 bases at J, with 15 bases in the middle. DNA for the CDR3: TGTGCCAGCAGTGAGCGGGGGGCGCGGGGCTCTGGAAACACCATATATTTT. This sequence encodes CASSERGARGSGNTIYF.

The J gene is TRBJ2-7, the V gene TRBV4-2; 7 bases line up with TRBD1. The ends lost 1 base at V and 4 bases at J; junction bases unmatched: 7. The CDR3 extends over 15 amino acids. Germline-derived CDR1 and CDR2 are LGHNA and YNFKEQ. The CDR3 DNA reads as TGTGCCAGCAGCCAAGGGGCAGGGGGTGAGTACGAGCAGTACTTC. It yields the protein CASSQGAGGEYEQYF.

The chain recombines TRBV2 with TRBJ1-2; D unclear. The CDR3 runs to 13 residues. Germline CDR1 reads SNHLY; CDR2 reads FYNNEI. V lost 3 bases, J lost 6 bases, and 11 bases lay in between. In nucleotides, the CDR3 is TGTGCCAGCAGTGAGGGAGAAAGGCATGGCTACACCTTC. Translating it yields CASSEGERHGYTF.

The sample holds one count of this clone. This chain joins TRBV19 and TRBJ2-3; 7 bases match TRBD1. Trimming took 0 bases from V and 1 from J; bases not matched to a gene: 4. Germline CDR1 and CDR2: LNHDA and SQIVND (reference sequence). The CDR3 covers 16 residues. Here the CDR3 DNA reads TGTGCCAGTAGTATAGATCTTGGGACAGGCACAGATACGCAGTATTTT. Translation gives CASSIDLGTGTDTQYF.

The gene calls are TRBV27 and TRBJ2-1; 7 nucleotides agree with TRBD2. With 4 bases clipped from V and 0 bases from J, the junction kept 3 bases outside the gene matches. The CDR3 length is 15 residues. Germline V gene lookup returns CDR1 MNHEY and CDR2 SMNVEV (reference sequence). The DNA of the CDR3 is TGTGCCAGCAGTTCAGCGGGGAGCTCCTACAATGAGCAGTTCTTC. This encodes CASSSAGSSYNEQFF.

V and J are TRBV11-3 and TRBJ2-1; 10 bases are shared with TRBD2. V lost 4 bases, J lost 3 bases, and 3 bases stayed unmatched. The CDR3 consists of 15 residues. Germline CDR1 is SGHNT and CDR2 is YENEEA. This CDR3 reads CASSSTSGVYNEQFF. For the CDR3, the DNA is TGTGCCAGCAGCTCAACTAGCGGGGTCTACAATGAGCAGTTCTTC.

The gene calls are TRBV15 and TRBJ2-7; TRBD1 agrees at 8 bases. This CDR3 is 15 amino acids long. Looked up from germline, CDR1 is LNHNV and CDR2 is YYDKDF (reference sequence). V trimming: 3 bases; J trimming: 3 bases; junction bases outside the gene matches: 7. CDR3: CATSRPGQDRYEQYF. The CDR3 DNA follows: TGTGCCACCAGCAGGCCGGGACAGGACCGCTACGAGCAGTACTTC.

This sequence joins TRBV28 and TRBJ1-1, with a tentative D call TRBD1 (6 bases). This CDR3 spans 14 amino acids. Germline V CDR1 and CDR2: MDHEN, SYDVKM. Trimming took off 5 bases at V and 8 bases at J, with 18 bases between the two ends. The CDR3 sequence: CASSLASSGTEAFF. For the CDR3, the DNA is TGTGCCAGCAGTCTCGCATCTTCCGGGACAGAAGCTTTCTTT.

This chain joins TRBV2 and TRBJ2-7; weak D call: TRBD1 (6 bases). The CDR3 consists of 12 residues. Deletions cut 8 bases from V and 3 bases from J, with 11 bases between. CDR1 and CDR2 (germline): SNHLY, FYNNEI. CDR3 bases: TGTGCCAGCTCGACAGGAATCTACGAGCAGTACTTC. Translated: CASSTGIYEQYF.

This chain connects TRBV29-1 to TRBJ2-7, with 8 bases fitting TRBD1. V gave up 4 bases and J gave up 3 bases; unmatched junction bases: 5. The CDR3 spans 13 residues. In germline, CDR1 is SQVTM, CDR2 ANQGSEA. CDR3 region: CSVAGGDFYEQYF. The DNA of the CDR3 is TGCAGCGTTGCAGGGGGCGATTTCTACGAGCAGTACTTC.